The rows below give T cell receptor beta chains drawn from one sample of a study of T cell repertoires in cytomegalovirus infection. One entry per CDR3 protein results from TCRdb running MiXCR on the reads. The repertoire consists of about 24,000 distinct CDR3 sequences, with approximately 22% occurring once and the leading ten covering 91%. No antigen is known for these receptors. The sequencing used CD8+ T cells from cultured PBMCs, collected from culture after CMV antigen stimulation. The origin of the receptors is a human donor in good health (CMV status not recorded). Some clones in this sample may be carry-over from other donors' samples. Both conserved end residues are part of each CDR3. A D gene is named only where the DNA matches it firmly. Rows give clone size only sometimes, using once, few, many, or a class for an expanded clone.

TRBV15,TRBJ1-4,NA,NA,CATSSLFGASEKLFF,TGTGCCACCAGCTCCTTATTCGGCGCGTCTGAAAAACTGTTTTTT
TRBV28,TRBJ2-5,TRBD2,NA,CASKLAAGTQYF,TGTGCCAGCAAACTAGCGGCGGGGACCCAGTACTTC
TRBV7-2,TRBJ2-2,TRBD1,many,CASSLATGQLFTGELFF,TGTGCCAGCAGCTTAGCGACGGGACAGCTCTTCACCGGGGAGCTGTTTTTT
TRBV11-2,TRBJ2-1,NA,many,CASSPSGTFNEQFF,TGTGCCAGCAGCCCATCCGGGACCTTCAATGAGCAGTTCTTC
TRBV7-9,TRBJ1-3,NA,NA,CASRFVTYGDTIYF,TGTGCCAGCAGATTTGTTACCTATGGGGACACCATATATTTT
TRBV7-9,TRBJ2-7,NA,NA,CASSWGDNYEQYF,TGTGCCAGCAGCTGGGGGGACAACTACGAGCAGTACTTC
TRBV7-2,TRBJ2-7,NA,many,CASSLASGSYEQYF,TGTGCCAGCAGCTTAGCGTCCGGGTCCTACGAGCAGTACTTC
TRBV28,TRBJ1-1,NA,NA,CASSHRNTEAFF,TGTGCCAGCAGCCACCGGAACACTGAAGCTTTCTTT
TRBV12-3/TRBV12-4,TRBJ1-1,NA,NA,CASSPPSRWQGSSQAFF,TGTGCCAGCAGTCCACCCTCCCGGTGGCAGGGATCTTCGCAAGCTTTCTTT
TRBV5-6,TRBJ2-7,NA,NA,CASSLRGFYEQYF,TGTGCCAGCAGCTTACGGGGCTTCTACGAGCAGTACTTC
TRBV6-1,TRBJ1-4,NA,NA,CASSEAAGINEKLFF,TGTGCCAGCAGTGAAGCGGCAGGAATTAATGAAAAACTGTTTTTT
TRBV6-2/TRBV6-3,TRBJ2-5,NA,few,CASSSSGDGTQYF,TGTGCCAGCAGTTCCAGCGGTGATGGGACCCAGTACTTC
TRBV7-9,TRBJ2-5,TRBD1,many,CASSLVDRGLQETQYF,TGTGCCAGCAGCTTGGTGGACAGGGGCCTCCAAGAGACCCAGTACTTC
TRBV28,TRBJ1-5,NA,NA,CASHSTGGNQPQHF,TGTGCCAGCCACAGTACCGGGGGCAATCAGCCCCAGCATTTT